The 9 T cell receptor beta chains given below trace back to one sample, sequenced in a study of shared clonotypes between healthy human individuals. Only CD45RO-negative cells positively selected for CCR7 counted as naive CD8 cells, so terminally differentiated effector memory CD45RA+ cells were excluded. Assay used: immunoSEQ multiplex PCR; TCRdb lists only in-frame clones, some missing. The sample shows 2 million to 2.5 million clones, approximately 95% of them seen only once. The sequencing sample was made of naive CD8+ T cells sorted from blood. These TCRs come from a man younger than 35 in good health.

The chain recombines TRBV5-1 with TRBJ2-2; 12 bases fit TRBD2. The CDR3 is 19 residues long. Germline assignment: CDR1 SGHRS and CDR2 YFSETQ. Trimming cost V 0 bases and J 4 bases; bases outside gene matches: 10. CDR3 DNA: TGCGCCAGCAGCTTGGCTACCCTAGCGGGGGGGCCGGTCACCGGGGAGCTGTTTTTT. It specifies CASSLATLAGGPVTGELFF. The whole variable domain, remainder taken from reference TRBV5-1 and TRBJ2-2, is KAGVTQTPRYLIKTRGQQVTLSCSPISGHRSVSWYQQTPGQGLQFLFEYFSETQRNKGNFPGRFSGRQFSNSRSEMNVSTLELGDSALYLCASSLATLAGGPVTGELFFGEGSRLTVL.

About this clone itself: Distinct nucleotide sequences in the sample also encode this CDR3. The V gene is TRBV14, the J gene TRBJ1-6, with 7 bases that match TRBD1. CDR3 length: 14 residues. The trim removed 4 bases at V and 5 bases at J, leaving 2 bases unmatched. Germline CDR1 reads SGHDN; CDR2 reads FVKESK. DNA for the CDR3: TGTGCCAGCAGCCTCGGGACAGATAATTCACCCCTCCACTTT. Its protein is CASSLGTDNSPLHF.

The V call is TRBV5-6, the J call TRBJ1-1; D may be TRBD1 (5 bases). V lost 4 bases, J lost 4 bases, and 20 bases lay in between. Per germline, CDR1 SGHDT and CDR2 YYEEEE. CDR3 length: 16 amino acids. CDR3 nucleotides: TGTGCCAGCAGCCCGACCGACTCGACAGTTCGCACTGAAGCTTTCTTT. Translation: CASSPTDSTVRTEAFF.

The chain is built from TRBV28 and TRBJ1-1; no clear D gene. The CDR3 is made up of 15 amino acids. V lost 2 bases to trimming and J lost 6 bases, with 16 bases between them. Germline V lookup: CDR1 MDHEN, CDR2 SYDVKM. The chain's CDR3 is CASSLRARVDAEAFF. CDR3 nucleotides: TGTGCCAGCAGTTTAAGAGCCCGGGTGGACGCTGAAGCTTTCTTT.

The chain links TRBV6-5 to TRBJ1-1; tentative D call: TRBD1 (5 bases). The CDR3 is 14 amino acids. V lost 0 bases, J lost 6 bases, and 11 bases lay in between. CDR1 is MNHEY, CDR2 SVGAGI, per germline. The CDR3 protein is CASSYSSGSAEAFF. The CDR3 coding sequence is TGTGCCAGCAGTTACTCATCAGGGAGCGCTGAAGCTTTCTTT.

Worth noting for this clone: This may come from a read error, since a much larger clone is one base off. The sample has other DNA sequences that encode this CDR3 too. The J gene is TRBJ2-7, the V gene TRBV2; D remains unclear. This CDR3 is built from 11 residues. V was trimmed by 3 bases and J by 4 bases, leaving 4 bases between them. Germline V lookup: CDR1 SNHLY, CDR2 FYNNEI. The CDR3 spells CASSEGYEQYF. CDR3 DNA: TGTGCCAGCAGTGAGGGGTACGAGCAGTACTTC. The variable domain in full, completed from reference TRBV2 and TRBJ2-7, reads EPEVTQTPSHQVTQMGQEVILRCVPISNHLYFYWYRQILGQKVEFLVSFYNNEISEKSEIFDDQFSVERPDGSNFTLKIRSTKLEDSAMYFCASSEGYEQYFGPGTRLTVT.

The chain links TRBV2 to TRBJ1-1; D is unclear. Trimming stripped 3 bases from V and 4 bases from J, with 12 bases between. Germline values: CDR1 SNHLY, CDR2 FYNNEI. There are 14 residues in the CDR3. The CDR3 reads CASSDNFSGTEAFF. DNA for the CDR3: TGTGCCAGCAGTGATAACTTCTCAGGCACTGAAGCTTTCTTT. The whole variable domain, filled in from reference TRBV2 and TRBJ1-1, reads EPEVTQTPSHQVTQMGQEVILRCVPISNHLYFYWYRQILGQKVEFLVSFYNNEISEKSEIFDDQFSVERPDGSNFTLKIRSTKLEDSAMYFCASSDNFSGTEAFFGQGTRLTVV.

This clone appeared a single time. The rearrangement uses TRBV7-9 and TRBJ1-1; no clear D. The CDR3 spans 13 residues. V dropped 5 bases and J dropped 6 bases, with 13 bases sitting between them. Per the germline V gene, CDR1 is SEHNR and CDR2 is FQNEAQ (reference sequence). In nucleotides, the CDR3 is TGTGCCAGCAGCGAACAGAATCGGGCTGAAGCTTTCTTT. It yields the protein CASSEQNRAEAFF.

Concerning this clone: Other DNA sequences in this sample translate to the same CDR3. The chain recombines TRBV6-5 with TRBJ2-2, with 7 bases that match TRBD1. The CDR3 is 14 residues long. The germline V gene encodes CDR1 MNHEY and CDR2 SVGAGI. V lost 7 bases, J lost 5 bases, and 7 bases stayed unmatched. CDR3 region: CASTRTGPTGELFF. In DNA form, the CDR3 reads TGTGCCAGCACCAGGACAGGACCAACCGGGGAGCTGTTTTTT.